These 24 T cell receptor beta chains originate from one sample sequenced in a study of T cells in Graves' hyperthyroidism and ophthalmopathy. Amplification targeted TCR beta CDR3 regions from RNA transcripts. When the TCR CDR3 underwent first-round RT-PCR, the HTBI primer set was used. TCRdb processed the multiplex PCR reads anew with MiXCR; each CDR3 protein has one entry. The repertoire has roughly 660,000 distinct CDR3 sequences, 17% of them found once; the top ten carry around a sixth. The specimen sequenced was blood. The origin of the receptors is a man aged 50 to 59 with Graves' hyperthyroidism.

This clonotype was counted a few times. The gene calls are TRBV20-1 and TRBJ1-2; possible D gene TRBD1, 6 bases. This CDR3 has 15 residues. V shed 0 bases and J shed 4 bases, with 15 bases lying between them. Germline loops: CDR1 DFQATT, CDR2 SNEGSKA (reference sequence). In DNA form, the CDR3 reads TGCAGTGCTAGAGAGAGAAGGGGGGCGGGCTATGGCTACACCTTC. This codes for CSARERRGAGYGYTF.

This clonotype has a count of ten or more. The J gene is TRBJ2-5, the V gene TRBV10-3; either TRBD1 or TRBD2 may fit D (5 bases each). There are 13 residues in the CDR3. The V gene lost 4 bases and the J gene lost 3 bases, with 9 bases spanning the gap. Germline CDR1 and CDR2: ENHRY and SYGVKD. The CDR3 DNA is TGTGCCATCAGTGTTGGGGGAGAAGAGACCCAGTACTTC. Protein product: CAISVGGEETQYF.

This clonotype occurred many times. The chain has TRBV6-2 or TRBV6-3 and TRBJ2-7, with 12 bases aligning to TRBD2. V lost 6 bases to trimming and J lost 5 bases; unmatched junction nucleotides: 8. CDR1 MNHEY and CDR2 SVGEGT come from the germline V gene. The CDR3 covers 15 residues. This CDR3 reads CASRKTSGGPHEQYF. CDR3 in DNA: TGTGCCAGCAGGAAGACTAGCGGGGGCCCCCACGAGCAGTACTTC.

The chain links TRBV20-1 to TRBJ1-3; no clear D. The germline V gene encodes CDR1 DFQATT and CDR2 SNEGSKA (reference sequence). The CDR3 is made up of 10 amino acids. The V end was cut by 3 bases, the J end by 4 bases, with 1 base between. The CDR3 DNA follows: TGCAGTGCTAGGGGAAACACCATATATTTT. This translates into CSARGNTIYF.

Ten or more counts support this clonotype. The chain combines TRBV20-1 with TRBJ1-4; TRBD1 is a possible D gene (6 bases). The germline CDR1 and CDR2 sequences are DFQATT and SNEGSKA (reference sequence). The CDR3 covers 17 residues. Trimming cost V 5 bases and J 0 bases, with 19 bases left between them. This chain's CDR3 is CSAGGGGGEATNEKLFF. The CDR3 nucleotides read TGCAGTGCTGGGGGAGGGGGTGGGGAAGCAACTAATGAAAAACTGTTTTTT.

This clonotype was seen ten or more times. The V call is TRBV20-1, the J call TRBJ2-7; D possibly corresponds to TRBD2 (5 bases). Germline V gene lookup returns CDR1 DFQATT and CDR2 SNEGSKA (reference sequence). This CDR3 comprises 11 residues. V was trimmed by 2 bases and J by 5 bases, leaving 7 bases between them. The CDR3 coding sequence is TGCAGTGCTAGACGGGAAGACGAGCAGTACTTC. This encodes CSARREDEQYF.

This clonotype was counted ten times or more. The CDR3 region is CASSLEGSTGELFF. The CDR3 DNA reads as TGCGCCAGCAGCTTGGAAGGGAGCACCGGGGAGCTGTTTTTT. V usage is TRBV5-1 and J usage is TRBJ2-2; weak D call: TRBD2 (5 bases). The ends were cut back, 0 bases at V and 4 bases at J, with 7 bases in the middle. CDR3 size: 14 residues. From germline, CDR1 is SGHRS and CDR2 YFSETQ.

The chain is built from TRBV6-1 and TRBJ1-5, with D possibly being TRBD1 (5 bases). CDR1 is MNHNS, CDR2 SASEGT, per germline. This CDR3 has 13 amino acids. Trimming left V 5 bases short and J 7 bases short, with 12 bases between. The CDR3 region is CASSQPGQQPQHF. CDR3 nucleotide sequence: TGTGCCAGCAGTCAACCAGGGCAGCAGCCCCAGCATTTT.

This clonotype was counted at least ten times. This sequence joins TRBV12-3 or TRBV12-4 and TRBJ1-1, with TRBD1 identical over 8 bases. The CDR3 runs to 16 residues. The V and J ends lost 2 bases and 1 base, in that order; junction bases with no gene match: 6. DNA for the CDR3: TGTGCCAGCAGTTTAAGGGCAGGGGGCTGGAACACTGAAGCTTTCTTT. Translating gives CASSLRAGGWNTEAFF.

In this sample, this clonotype turned up a few times. The genes are TRBV28 and TRBJ1-1; D uncertain. This CDR3 contains 14 residues. Per germline, CDR1 MDHEN and CDR2 SYDVKM. V lost 6 bases, J lost 3 bases, and 14 bases lay in between. CDR3: CASSDTQHYTEAFF. The CDR3 DNA follows: TGTGCCAGCAGCGACACACAACACTACACTGAAGCTTTCTTT.

The rearrangement uses TRBV6-1 and TRBJ1-2; TRBD1 agrees at 7 bases. The CDR3 has 12 amino acids. V lost 10 bases, J lost 1 base, and 3 bases stayed unmatched. Germline lookup yields CDR1 MNHNS and CDR2 SASEGT. The DNA for the CDR3 is TGTGCCACCCAGGGGGGTAACTATGGCTACACCTTC. Its translation is CATQGGNYGYTF.

This clonotype came up many times. The gene calls are TRBV9 and TRBJ2-7; D ambiguous. V gave up 4 bases and J gave up 3 bases, with 11 bases separating them. The CDR3 is made up of 13 amino acids. The germline CDR1 and CDR2 sequences are SGDLS and YYNGEE. Here the CDR3 reads CASSLNQYYEQYF. CDR3 sequence (DNA): TGTGCCAGCAGCTTAAATCAGTACTACGAGCAGTACTTC.

This clonotype has at least ten counts. This chain connects TRBV7-2 to TRBJ2-7; the D is unclear. Germline values: CDR1 SGHTA, CDR2 FQGNSA. The length of the CDR3 is 13 residues. V gave up 2 bases and J gave up 8 bases, with 13 bases separating them. CDR3 bases: TGTGCCAGCAGCTTATGGGGTAGTTTCAAGCAGTACTTC. It yields the protein CASSLWGSFKQYF.

J is TRBJ2-2 and V is TRBV6-2 or TRBV6-3, with TRBD1 identical over 9 bases. Trimming took 0 bases from V and 4 from J; bases not matched to a gene: 3. Germline CDR1 and CDR2: MNHEY and SVGEGT. This CDR3 spans 16 amino acids. The CDR3 DNA follows: TGTGCCAGCAGTTACTCGGGACAGGGCTTCACCGGGGAGCTGTTTTTT. Translated: CASSYSGQGFTGELFF.

This clonotype was recorded at least ten times. This rearrangement joins TRBV12-3 or TRBV12-4 to TRBJ1-1; tentatively, D is TRBD1 (6 bases). Trimming shortened V by 3 bases and J by 1 base, and 21 bases separated the two germline ends. CDR3 size: 18 residues. CDR3 sequence: CASSFRVWLKGGNTEAFF. In nucleotides, the CDR3 is TGTGCCAGCAGTTTTCGGGTCTGGCTTAAAGGGGGGAACACTGAAGCTTTCTTT.

There are many counts of this clonotype. This chain connects TRBV10-3 to TRBJ2-1; 9 bases match TRBD2. CDR1 is ENHRY and CDR2 is SYGVKD in the germline V gene. The J segment lost 0 bases and the V segment lost 1 base, leaving 19 bases of the junction unmatched. The length of the CDR3 is 22 residues. The DNA for the CDR3 is TGTGCCATCAGTGAGTTACCCCAGCGACTAGCGGTCCTTTCGAGCTCCTACAATGAGCAGTTCTTC. It encodes CAISELPQRLAVLSSSYNEQFF.

This clonotype was picked up many times. The chain recombines TRBV10-3 with TRBJ2-3; perhaps D is TRBD1 or TRBD2 (5 bases each). V shed 5 bases and J shed 1 base, with 7 bases lying between them. The CDR3 length is 13 residues. The germline V gene has CDR1 ENHRY and CDR2 SYGVKD. The CDR3 DNA is TGTGCCATCAGTCGGGGCGGCACAGATACGCAGTATTTT. Protein product: CAISRGGTDTQYF.

Comments on this clonotype: No conserved phenylalanine or tryptophan is present at the end of the CDR3, so a read error is the likely explanation. This rearrangement joins TRBV5-1 to TRBJ2-3; D remains unclear. CDR3 length: 11 amino acids. The V gene lost 4 bases and the J gene lost 3 bases, with 3 bases spanning the gap. The germline V gene encodes CDR1 SGHRS and CDR2 YFSETQ. The DNA for the CDR3 is TGCGCCAGCAGCCGAACAGATACGCAGTATTGT. It encodes CASSRTDTQYC.

This clonotype was seen many times. This sequence joins TRBV6-2 or TRBV6-3 and TRBJ2-5; D is ambiguous. The germline V gene has CDR1 MNHEY and CDR2 SVGEGT. The V end lost 2 bases, the J end lost 6 bases, and 13 bases lay between the germline ends. The CDR3 length is 14 residues. CDR3 region: CASSYQGPFQTQYF. The CDR3 DNA is TGTGCCAGCAGTTACCAAGGCCCCTTCCAGACCCAGTACTTC.

This clonotype was counted a few times. This sequence joins TRBV2 and TRBJ2-3, with 10 positions matching TRBD2. Germline CDR1 reads SNHLY; CDR2 reads FYNNEI. V gave up 6 bases and J gave up 2 bases; unmatched junction bases: 5. The CDR3 runs to 15 residues. This chain's CDR3 is CASRDTSGTTDTQYF. The CDR3 coding sequence is TGTGCCAGCAGGGATACTAGCGGGACCACAGATACGCAGTATTTT.

With regard to this clonotype: This CDR3 is missing its conserved last phenylalanine or tryptophan, likely due to a read error. This sequence joins TRBV27 and TRBJ2-1; D not certain. There are 14 residues in the CDR3. Germline assignment: CDR1 MNHEY and CDR2 SMNVEV (reference sequence). Trimming removed 3 bases at V and 0 bases at J, with 6 bases between. The chain's CDR3 is CASSFQSSYNEQFL. CDR3 nucleotides: TGTGCCAGCAGTTTCCAGAGCTCCTACAATGAGCAGTTCCTC.

This clonotype has only a few counts. This chain connects TRBV28 to TRBJ2-4; 7 bases fit TRBD2. The CDR3 length is 17 residues. Germline lookup yields CDR1 MDHEN and CDR2 SYDVKM. With V trimmed by 0 bases and J by 8 bases, 13 bases remained unmatched. The chain's CDR3 is CASSLWEETGGRYIQYF. In DNA, the CDR3 is TGTGCCAGCAGTTTATGGGAGGAGACGGGAGGCCGATACATTCAGTACTTC.

This clonotype was observed a handful of times. The chain couples TRBV10-2 to TRBJ2-1; no reliable D call. The CDR3 length is 14 residues. The V and J ends lost 4 bases and 7 bases respectively, with 14 bases between them. Germline-derived CDR1 and CDR2 are WSHSY and SAAADI. The CDR3 DNA reads as TGCGCCAGCAGTGCGTCTAGTGTAGGGAATGAGCAGTTCTTC. Translation gives CASSASSVGNEQFF.

The rearrangement joins TRBV4-1 to TRBJ2-7; 11 nucleotides line up with TRBD1. From germline, CDR1 is MGHRA and CDR2 YSYEKL. This CDR3 comprises 13 residues. Trimming removed 9 bases from V and 3 bases from J; junction bases left unmatched: 4. CDR3 nucleotides: TGCGCCAGTGGGACAGGGGGAAACTACGAGCAGTACTTC. This translates into CASGTGGNYEQYF.